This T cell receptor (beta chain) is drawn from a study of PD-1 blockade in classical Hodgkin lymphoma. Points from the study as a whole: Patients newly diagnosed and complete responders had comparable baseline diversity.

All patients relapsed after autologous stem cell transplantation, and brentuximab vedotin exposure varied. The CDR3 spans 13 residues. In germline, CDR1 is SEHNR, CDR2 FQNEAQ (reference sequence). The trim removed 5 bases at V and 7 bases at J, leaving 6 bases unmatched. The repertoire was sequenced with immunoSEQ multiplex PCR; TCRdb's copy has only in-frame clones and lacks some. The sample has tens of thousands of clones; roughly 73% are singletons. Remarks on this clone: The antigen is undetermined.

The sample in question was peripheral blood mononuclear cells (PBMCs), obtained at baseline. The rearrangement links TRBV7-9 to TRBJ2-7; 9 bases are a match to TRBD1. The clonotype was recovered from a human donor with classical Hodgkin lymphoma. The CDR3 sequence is CASSLQGAREQYF. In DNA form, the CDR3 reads TGTGCCAGCAGCCTACAGGGGGCAAGAGAGCAGTACTTC.